These 32 T cell receptor beta chains came from one sample sequenced in a study of shared clonotypes between healthy human individuals. Measured with immunoSEQ multiplex PCR; TCRdb has only the in-frame clones, and not every one. The table includes some 2,400,000 clones, 95% detected once. The sample consisted of naive CD4+ T cells sorted from blood. This sample's subset: CD45RA+ positively selected. These receptors all stem from a young man in good health.

The CDR3 nucleotides read TGTGCCACCAGGCCGTGGGGGGGGGCCAACGTCCTGACTTTC. Its protein is CATRPWGGANVLTF. This chain uses TRBV15 with TRBJ2-6, with D possibly being TRBD1 or TRBD2 (5 bases each). The CDR3 is made up of 14 amino acids. V lost 6 bases and J 4 bases, leaving 10 bases between the germline ends. Germline V gene data show CDR1 as LNHNV and CDR2 as YYDKDF (reference sequence).

The genes are TRBV7-9 and TRBJ1-2; D gene uncertain. The V end was cut by 2 bases, the J end by 4 bases, with 14 bases between. The germline CDR1 and CDR2 sequences are SEHNR and FQNEAQ (reference sequence). This CDR3 has 15 residues. CDR3 in amino acids: CASSLSVALSYGYTF. As DNA, the CDR3 is TGTGCCAGCAGCTTATCAGTGGCTCTTAGCTATGGCTACACCTTC.

This clone occurred once. This chain uses TRBV7-2 with TRBJ2-5, with D hard to call. The CDR3 is made up of 19 amino acids. The ends were cut back, 4 bases at V and 0 bases at J, with 24 bases in the middle. Germline CDR1 reads SGHTA; CDR2 reads FQGNSA. The CDR3 here is CASSSDTALSSLYQETQYF. The CDR3 nucleotides read TGTGCCAGCAGCTCCGATACCGCTTTAAGTTCTTTGTACCAAGAGACCCAGTACTTC. Drawing the rest from reference TRBV7-2 and TRBJ2-5, the complete variable domain is GAGVSQSPSNKVTEKGKDVELRCDPISGHTALYWYRQSLGQGLEFLIYFQGNSAPDKSGLPSDRFSAERTGGSVSTLTIQRTQQEDSAVYLCASSSDTALSSLYQETQYFGPGTRLLVL.

In this sample, this clone turned up once. This chain links TRBV2 with TRBJ2-7, with 7 bases that match TRBD1. The germline CDR1 and CDR2 sequences are SNHLY and FYNNEI. The ends lost 5 bases at V and 0 bases at J; junction bases unmatched: 4. The CDR3 has 14 amino acids. The CDR3 is CASSTGQASYEQYF. The CDR3 bases are TGTGCCAGCAGTACCGGACAGGCCTCCTACGAGCAGTACTTC. The full variable domain, in which reference TRBV2 and TRBJ2-7 provide the parts outside the CDR3, is EPEVTQTPSHQVTQMGQEVILRCVPISNHLYFYWYRQILGQKVEFLVSFYNNEISEKSEIFDDQFSVERPDGSNFTLKIRSTKLEDSAMYFCASSTGQASYEQYFGPGTRLTVT.

A note on this clone: This specimen includes other DNA sequences encoding the same CDR3. The CDR3 is CASSPTGVEQYF. The CDR3 coding sequence is TGTGCCAGCTCACCGACAGGGGTCGAGCAGTACTTC. The V and J genes are TRBV18 and TRBJ2-7; 8 positions agree with TRBD1. This CDR3 comprises 12 residues. Trimming took 3 bases from V and 6 from J; bases not matched to a gene: 1. From germline, CDR1 is KGHSH and CDR2 LQKENI.

The V and J genes are TRBV6-5 and TRBJ1-1, with D possibly TRBD1 on 5 matching bases. The V end was cut by 6 bases, the J end by 6 bases, with 14 bases between. Germline CDR1 and CDR2: MNHEY and SVGAGI. The CDR3 consists of 13 residues. CDR3 amino acids: CASRRGEFAEAFF. The CDR3 bases are TGTGCCAGCAGAAGAGGGGAGTTTGCTGAAGCTTTCTTT.

The chain combines TRBV5-1 with TRBJ2-5, with D perhaps TRBD1 (6 bases). Germline V gene lookup returns CDR1 SGHRS and CDR2 YFSETQ. V was pared by 4 bases and J by 4 bases, with 14 bases between. The CDR3 runs 14 residues. CDR3 nucleotide sequence: TGCGCCAGCAGCCCGCGTCCAGGGGTAGAGACCCAGTACTTC. It is translated as CASSPRPGVETQYF.

The chain recombines TRBV27 with TRBJ1-1, with a weak D call TRBD1 (6 bases). Germline V lookup: CDR1 MNHEY, CDR2 SMNVEV (reference sequence). The CDR3 totals 15 residues. With 2 bases removed from V and 2 bases from J, the gap between germline ends came to 12 bases. The CDR3 sequence is CASSLIRGSNTEAFF. The CDR3 region has the DNA TGTGCCAGCAGTTTAATAAGGGGGTCAAACACTGAAGCTTTCTTT.

V usage is TRBV11-1 and J usage is TRBJ1-2; 7 bases align to TRBD1. V lost 5 bases, J lost 2 bases, and 5 bases stayed unmatched. The germline gives CDR1 SGHAT, CDR2 FQDESV (reference sequence). This CDR3 is 14 amino acids long. The CDR3 DNA follows: TGTGCCAGCAGCGCAACGACAGGGAACTATGGCTACACCTTC. This translates into CASSATTGNYGYTF.

This chain links TRBV5-1 with TRBJ1-3; 8 nucleotides line up with TRBD1. The CDR3 contains 16 residues. Per germline, CDR1 SGHRS and CDR2 YFSETQ. The junction had 5 bases not matched to a gene; V was cut back by 3 bases and J by 0 bases. CDR3 amino acids: CASSSGTGISGNTIYF. The CDR3 DNA sequence: TGCGCCAGCAGCTCAGGGACAGGTATCTCTGGAAACACCATATATTTT.

This clone was observed once. This chain connects TRBV7-2 to TRBJ1-5, with no clear D. The CDR3 is 13 amino acids. The germline V gene encodes CDR1 SGHTA and CDR2 FQGNSA. Trimming stripped 5 bases from V and 9 bases from J, with 14 bases between. CDR3 sequence reads: CASSIRGSGPQHF. CDR3 DNA sequence: TGTGCCAGCAGCATAAGAGGATCAGGGCCCCAGCATTTT.

CDR3 protein: CASSRGQGINTGELFF. CDR3 nucleotides: TGTGCCAGCAGTAGGGGACAGGGCATAAACACCGGGGAGCTGTTTTTT. The J gene is TRBJ2-2, the V gene TRBV5-6; 9 bases align to TRBD1. The CDR3 runs 16 residues. Germline V lookup: CDR1 SGHDT, CDR2 YYEEEE. The V gene end was trimmed by 5 bases and the J gene end by 2 bases; junction bases not matched to a gene: 7.

This chain uses TRBV7-3 with TRBJ2-5; 7 positions agree with TRBD2. The CDR3 covers 16 residues. The germline gives CDR1 SGHTA, CDR2 FQGTGA. The trim removed 5 bases at V and 1 base at J, leaving 10 bases unmatched. The CDR3 sequence: CASSLHPLAAQETQYF. In DNA, the CDR3 is TGTGCCAGCAGCCTCCATCCTCTAGCGGCCCAAGAGACCCAGTACTTC.

The J gene is TRBJ1-6, the V gene TRBV5-1, with 7 bases matching TRBD1. Trimming cost V 4 bases and J 8 bases; bases outside gene matches: 9. This CDR3 contains 15 residues. Germline V gives CDR1 SGHRS, CDR2 YFSETQ. This CDR3 reads CASSLREGAYSPLHF. CDR3 coding DNA: TGCGCCAGCAGCCTCCGGGAGGGGGCTTATTCACCCCTCCACTTT.

The V gene is TRBV4-1, the J gene TRBJ2-3; D is perhaps TRBD2 (5 bases). The CDR3 contains 17 residues. Germline lookup yields CDR1 MGHRA and CDR2 YSYEKL. Trimming left V 0 bases short and J 0 bases short, with 13 bases between. CDR3 nucleotides: TGCGCCAGCAGCCAAGAGGGGAGTAAATCTAGCACAGATACGCAGTATTTT. Amino acid sequence: CASSQEGSKSSTDTQYF.

Comment on this clone: Different DNA sequences within this sample yield the same CDR3. The rearrangement links TRBV7-2 to TRBJ2-3; D remains ambiguous. This CDR3 has 12 residues. V dropped 4 bases and J dropped 3 bases, with 5 bases sitting between them. CDR1 is SGHTA, CDR2 FQGNSA, per germline. The CDR3 bases are TGTGCCAGCAGCTCCTCGACAGATACGCAGTATTTT. Translation gives CASSSSTDTQYF.

Comments on this clone: The same CDR3 arises from other DNA sequences in this sample as well. The chain carries TRBV30 and TRBJ2-5, with D uncertain. Trimming left V 3 bases short and J 2 bases short, with 7 bases between. Germline CDR1 and CDR2: GTSNPN and SVGIG (reference sequence). The CDR3 extends over 12 amino acids. The CDR3 sequence: CAWRAAQETQYF. The CDR3 DNA follows: TGTGCCTGGAGGGCAGCTCAAGAGACCCAGTACTTC. Together with reference TRBV30 and TRBJ2-5, the CDR3 gives the full variable domain: SQTIHQWPATLVQPVGSPLSLECTVEGTSNPNLYWYRQAAGRGLQLLFYSVGIGQISSEVPQNLSASRPQDRQFILSSKKLLLSDSGFYLCAWRAAQETQYFGPGTRLLVL.

For this clone: The sample carries other DNA sequences with the same CDR3. The chain couples TRBV11-3 to TRBJ2-3; the match to TRBD1 covers 9 bases. This CDR3 is built from 14 residues. Trimming cost V 4 bases and J 6 bases; bases outside gene matches: 5. Germline CDR1 is SGHNT and CDR2 is YENEEA. CDR3 sequence: CASSSGQGSDTQYF. The DNA for the CDR3 is TGTGCCAGCAGCTCGGGACAGGGAAGTGATACGCAGTATTTT.

The chain employs TRBV6-4 and TRBJ2-1; 8 bases align to TRBD2. The CDR3 runs to 15 residues. In germline, CDR1 is MRHNA, CDR2 SNTAGT. V gave up 0 bases and J gave up 11 bases; unmatched junction bases: 9. CDR3 sequence: CASSDSPKAGVQQFF. The CDR3, as DNA: TGTGCCAGCAGTGACTCCCCTAAAGCGGGGGTCCAGCAGTTCTTC.

The count of this clone is one. CDR3 bases: TGTGCCAGCTCCGGGACAAAAACGGGCGGCTCCTATAATTCACCCCTCCACTTT. Its translation: CASSGTKTGGSYNSPLHF. The V and J genes are TRBV19 and TRBJ1-6, with D perhaps matching TRBD1 (6 bases). The CDR3 has 18 amino acids. Trimming cost V 9 bases and J 0 bases, with 21 bases left between them. The V gene's germline CDR1 is LNHDA and CDR2 SQIVND (reference sequence).

This clone was seen just once. The chain links TRBV11-1 to TRBJ1-4; 7 nucleotides agree with TRBD1. With V trimmed by 0 bases and J by 5 bases, 3 bases remained unmatched. The V gene's germline CDR1 is SGHAT and CDR2 FQDESV (reference sequence). This CDR3 spans 15 amino acids. CDR3 DNA: TGTGCCAGCAGCTTAGCGGGACAGAAGAATGAAAAACTGTTTTTT. The encoded protein is CASSLAGQKNEKLFF. Using reference TRBV11-1 and TRBJ1-4 for the parts outside the CDR3, the full variable domain is EAEVAQSPRYKITEKSQAVAFWCDPISGHATLYWYRQILGQGPELLVQFQDESVVDDSQLPKDRFSAERLKGVDSTLKIQPAELGDSAMYLCASSLAGQKNEKLFFGSGTQLSVL.

The chain recombines TRBV6-1 with TRBJ1-6; D remains ambiguous. CDR1 is MNHNS and CDR2 is SASEGT in the germline V gene. The CDR3 is 14 residues long. V lost 2 bases and J lost 13, with 15 bases in between. In DNA, the CDR3 is TGTGCCAGCAGTGAACTGCGGAAATCGGTCCCCCTCCACTTT. Protein product: CASSELRKSVPLHF.

In this sample, this clone turned up a few times. V gene TRBV2 combines with J gene TRBJ2-7, with D unclear. With 9 bases removed from V and 2 bases from J, the gap between germline ends came to 8 bases. Germline CDR1 reads SNHLY; CDR2 reads FYNNEI. The CDR3 length is 11 residues. CDR3 residues: CARGDAYEQYF. CDR3 nucleotides: TGTGCCAGGGGTGATGCCTACGAGCAGTACTTC.

About this clone: This specimen includes other DNA sequences encoding the same CDR3. The V gene is TRBV6-1, the J gene TRBJ2-3, with 7 bases identical to TRBD2. This CDR3 is built from 15 residues. In germline, CDR1 is MNHNS, CDR2 SASEGT. J was trimmed by 4 bases and V by 2 bases; bases with no gene match: 6. In DNA, the CDR3 is TGTGCCAGCAGTGAACTGGCGGGGGTTGCAGATACGCAGTATTTT. Amino acids: CASSELAGVADTQYF.

CDR3 amino acids: CASNRDTRSEAFF. For the CDR3, the DNA is TGCGCCAGCAACCGGGACACTCGTTCTGAAGCTTTCTTT. The V and J genes are TRBV5-1 and TRBJ1-1; a weak D match, TRBD1 (6 bases). V dropped 6 bases and J dropped 6 bases, with 15 bases sitting between them. CDR3 length equals 13 residues. The germline CDR1 and CDR2 sequences are SGHRS and YFSETQ.

The rearrangement links TRBV5-3 to TRBJ2-2; 10 bases are a match to TRBD2. TRBV5-3 is marked as an open reading frame, function uncertain. There are 16 residues in the CDR3. Losses at the gene ends were 1 base for V and 1 base for J; bases not matched to a gene: 1. CDR3 region: CARSLTSGENTGELFF. Written as DNA, the CDR3 is TGTGCCAGAAGCTTGACTAGCGGGGAGAACACCGGGGAGCTGTTTTTT.

The chain links TRBV5-1 to TRBJ2-2, with D perhaps matching TRBD2 (6 bases). Germline-derived CDR1 and CDR2 are SGHRS and YFSETQ. Between the trimmed V and J ends, which lost 0 bases and 5 bases, there was a span of 11 bases. This CDR3 is built from 15 residues. DNA of the CDR3: TGCGCCAGCAGCTTGGCGGCGGGGATTACCGGGGAGCTGTTTTTT. It translates to CASSLAAGITGELFF.

J is TRBJ2-5 and V is TRBV30; 13 nucleotides agree with TRBD2. Germline values: CDR1 GTSNPN, CDR2 SVGIG (reference sequence). This CDR3 spans 15 amino acids. Trimming took 8 bases from V and 4 from J; bases not matched to a gene: 10. CDR3 DNA sequence: TGTGCCCCCACTAGCGGGAGGGGGTTGGGAGAGACCCAGTACTTC. This codes for CAPTSGRGLGETQYF.

This sequence joins TRBV5-4 and TRBJ2-5; D is undetermined. The V and J ends lost 0 bases and 2 bases respectively, with 8 bases between them. CDR1 SGHNT and CDR2 YYREEE come from the germline V gene (reference sequence). The CDR3 has 14 amino acids. The CDR3 DNA follows: TGTGCCAGCAGCTTGGACTTGGTACAAGAGACCCAGTACTTC. It is translated as CASSLDLVQETQYF.

A remark on this clone: Other DNA sequences in this sample translate to the same CDR3. The V gene is TRBV5-1, the J gene TRBJ2-5; D possibly corresponds to TRBD1 (6 bases). Looked up from germline, CDR1 is SGHRS and CDR2 is YFSETQ. CDR3 size: 13 residues. The germline V and J ends were trimmed by 2 bases and 5 bases, with 10 bases remaining between them. The CDR3 nucleotides are TGCGCCAGCAGCTTCCCAGGGGAGGAGACCCAGTACTTC. It is translated as CASSFPGEETQYF.

This chain joins TRBV27 and TRBJ2-7; D unclear. In germline, CDR1 is MNHEY, CDR2 SMNVEV (reference sequence). The length of the CDR3 is 13 residues. Deletions cut 4 bases from V and 3 bases from J, with 10 bases between. The CDR3 loop reads CASSSHFLYEQYF. CDR3 nucleotide sequence: TGTGCCAGCAGTTCTCACTTTCTCTACGAGCAGTACTTC.

Turning to this clone: Other DNA sequences within the sample encode an identical CDR3. This CDR3 is CASSSTYEQYF. CDR3 DNA: TGTGCCAGCAGTTCAACCTACGAGCAGTACTTC. The chain combines TRBV6-6 with TRBJ2-7, with no clear D. Per the germline V gene, CDR1 is MNHNY and CDR2 is SVGAGI (reference sequence). Trimming pared 4 bases from V and 2 bases from J, leaving 3 bases between. The CDR3 length is 11 residues.